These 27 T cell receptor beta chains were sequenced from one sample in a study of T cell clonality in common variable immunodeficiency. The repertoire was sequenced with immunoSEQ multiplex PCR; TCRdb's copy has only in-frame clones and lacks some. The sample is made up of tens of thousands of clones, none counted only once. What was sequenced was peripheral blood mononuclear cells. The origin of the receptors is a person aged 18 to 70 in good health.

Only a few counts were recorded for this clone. The sequenced CDR3 bases are TGTGCCAGCAGCTTAGGGAGGGCGGGGGAC. Protein sequence: CASSLGRAGD. The complete CDR3 protein is CASSLGRAGDYTF. V is TRBV7-2 and J is TRBJ1-2; maybe TRBD1 (5 bases). The CDR3 end falls 3 residues outside the read, so it is completed with the germline J gene. Germline loops: CDR1 SGHTA, CDR2 FQGNSA. The CDR3 has 13 residues.

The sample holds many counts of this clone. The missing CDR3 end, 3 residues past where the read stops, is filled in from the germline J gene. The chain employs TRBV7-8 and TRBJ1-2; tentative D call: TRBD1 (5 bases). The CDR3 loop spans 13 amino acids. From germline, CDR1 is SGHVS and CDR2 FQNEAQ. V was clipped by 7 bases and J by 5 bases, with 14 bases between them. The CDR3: CASNSLSGYGYTF. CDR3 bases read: TGTGCCAGCAACAGTCTCTCAGGGTATGGC.

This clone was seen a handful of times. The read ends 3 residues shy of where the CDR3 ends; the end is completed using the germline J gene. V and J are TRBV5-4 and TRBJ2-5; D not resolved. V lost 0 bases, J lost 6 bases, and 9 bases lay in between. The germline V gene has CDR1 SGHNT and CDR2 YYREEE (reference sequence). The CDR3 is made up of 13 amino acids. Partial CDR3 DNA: TGTGCCAGCAGCTTGGACAATCTGAAGACC. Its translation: CASSLDNLKT. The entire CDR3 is CASSLDNLKTQYF.

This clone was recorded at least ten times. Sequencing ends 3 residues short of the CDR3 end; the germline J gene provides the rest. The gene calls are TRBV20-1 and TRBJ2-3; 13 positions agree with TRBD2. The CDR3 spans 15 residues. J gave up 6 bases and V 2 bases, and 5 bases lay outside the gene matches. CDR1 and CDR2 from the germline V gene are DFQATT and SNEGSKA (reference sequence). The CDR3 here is CSARKTSGRADTQYF. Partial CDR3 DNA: TGCAGTGCTAGAAAAACTAGCGGGAGGGCCGATACG.

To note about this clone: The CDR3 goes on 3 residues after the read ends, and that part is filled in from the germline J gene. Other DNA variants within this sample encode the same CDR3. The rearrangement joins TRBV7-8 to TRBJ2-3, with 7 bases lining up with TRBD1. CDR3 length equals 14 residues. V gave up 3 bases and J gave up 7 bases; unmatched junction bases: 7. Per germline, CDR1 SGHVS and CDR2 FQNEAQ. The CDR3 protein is CASSFVGQTYTQYF. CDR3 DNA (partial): TGTGCCAGCAGCTTTGTGGGACAGACTTATACG.

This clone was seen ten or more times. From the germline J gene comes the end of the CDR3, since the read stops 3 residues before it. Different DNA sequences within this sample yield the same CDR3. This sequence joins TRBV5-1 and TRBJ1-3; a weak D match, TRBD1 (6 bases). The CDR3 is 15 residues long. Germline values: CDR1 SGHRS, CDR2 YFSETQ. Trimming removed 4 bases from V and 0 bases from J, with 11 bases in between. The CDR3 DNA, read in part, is TGCGCCAGCAGCCCGAGCAGGGGCTCTGGAAACACC. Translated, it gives CASSPSRGSGNT. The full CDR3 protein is CASSPSRGSGNTIYF.

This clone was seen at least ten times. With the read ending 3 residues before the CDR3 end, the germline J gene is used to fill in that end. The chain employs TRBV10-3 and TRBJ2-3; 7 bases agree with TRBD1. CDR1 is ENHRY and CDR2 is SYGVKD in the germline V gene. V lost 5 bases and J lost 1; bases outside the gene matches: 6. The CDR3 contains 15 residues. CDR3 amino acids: CAISLGQSGTDTQYF. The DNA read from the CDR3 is TGTGCCATCAGTCTGGGACAGTCAGGCACAGATACG.

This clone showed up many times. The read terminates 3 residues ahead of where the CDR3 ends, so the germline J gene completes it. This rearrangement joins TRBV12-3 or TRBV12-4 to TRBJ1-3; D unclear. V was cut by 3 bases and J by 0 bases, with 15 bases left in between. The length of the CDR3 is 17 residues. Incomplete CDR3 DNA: TGTGCCAGCAGTTTGAAGCCCCTAGACGTCTCTGGAAACACC. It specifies CASSLKPLDVSGNT. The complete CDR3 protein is CASSLKPLDVSGNTIYF.

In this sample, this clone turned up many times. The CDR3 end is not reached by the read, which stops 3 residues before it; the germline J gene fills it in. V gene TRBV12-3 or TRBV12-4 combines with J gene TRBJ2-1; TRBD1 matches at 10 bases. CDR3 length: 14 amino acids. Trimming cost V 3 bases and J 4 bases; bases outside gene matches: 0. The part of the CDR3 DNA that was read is TGTGCCAGCAGTTTGGGACAGGGGTACAATGAG. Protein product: CASSLGQGYNE. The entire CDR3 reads CASSLGQGYNEQFF.

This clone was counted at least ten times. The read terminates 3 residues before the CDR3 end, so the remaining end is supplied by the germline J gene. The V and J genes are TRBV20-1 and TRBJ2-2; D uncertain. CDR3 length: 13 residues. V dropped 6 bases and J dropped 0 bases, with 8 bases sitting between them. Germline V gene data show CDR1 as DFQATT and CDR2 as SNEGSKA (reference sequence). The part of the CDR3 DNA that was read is TGCAGTGCCAAGACATCGAACACCGGGGAG. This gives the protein CSAKTSNTGE. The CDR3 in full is CSAKTSNTGELFF.

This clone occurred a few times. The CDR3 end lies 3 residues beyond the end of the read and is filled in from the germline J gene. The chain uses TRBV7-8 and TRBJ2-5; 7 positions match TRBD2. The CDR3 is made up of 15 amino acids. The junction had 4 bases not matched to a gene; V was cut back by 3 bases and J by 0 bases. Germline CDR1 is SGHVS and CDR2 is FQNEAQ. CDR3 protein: CASSLWRGNQETQYF. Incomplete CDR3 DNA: TGTGCCAGCAGCTTGTGGCGGGGGAACCAAGAGACC.

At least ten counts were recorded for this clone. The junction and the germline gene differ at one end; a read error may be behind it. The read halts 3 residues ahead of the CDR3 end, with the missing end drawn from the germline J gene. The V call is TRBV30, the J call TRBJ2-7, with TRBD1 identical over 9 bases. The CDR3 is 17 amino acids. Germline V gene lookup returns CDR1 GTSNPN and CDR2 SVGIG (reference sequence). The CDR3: CARRTDRGFLATYEQYF. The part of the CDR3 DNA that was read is TGTGCCCGGAGGACGGACAGGGGATTTCTCGCGACTTACGAG.

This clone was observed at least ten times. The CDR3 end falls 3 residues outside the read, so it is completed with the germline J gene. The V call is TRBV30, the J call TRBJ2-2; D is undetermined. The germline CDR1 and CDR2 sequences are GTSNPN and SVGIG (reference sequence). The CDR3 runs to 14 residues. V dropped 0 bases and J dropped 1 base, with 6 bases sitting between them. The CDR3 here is CAWSVNRNTGELFF. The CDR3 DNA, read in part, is TGTGCCTGGAGTGTGAACAGGAACACCGGGGAG. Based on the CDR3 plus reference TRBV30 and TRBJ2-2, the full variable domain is SQTIHQWPATLVQPVGSPLSLECTVEGTSNPNLYWYRQAAGRGLQLLFYSVGIGQISSEVPQNLSASRPQDRQFILSSKKLLLSDSGFYLCAWSVNRNTGELFFGEGSRLTVL.

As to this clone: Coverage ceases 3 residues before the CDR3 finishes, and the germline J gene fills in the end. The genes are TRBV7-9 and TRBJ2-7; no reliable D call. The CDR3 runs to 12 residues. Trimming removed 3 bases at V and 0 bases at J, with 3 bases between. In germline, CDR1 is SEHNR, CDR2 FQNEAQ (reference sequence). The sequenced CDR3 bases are TGTGCCAGCAGCTTCTCCTCCTACGAG. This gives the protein CASSFSSYE. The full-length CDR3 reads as CASSFSSYEQYF.

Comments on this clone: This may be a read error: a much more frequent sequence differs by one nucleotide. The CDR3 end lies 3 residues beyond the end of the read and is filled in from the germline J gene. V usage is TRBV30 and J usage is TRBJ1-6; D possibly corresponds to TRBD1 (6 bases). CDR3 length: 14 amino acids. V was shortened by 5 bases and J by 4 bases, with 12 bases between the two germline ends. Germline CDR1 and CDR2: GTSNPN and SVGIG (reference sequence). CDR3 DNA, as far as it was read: TGTGCCTGGGGTGGAGGGACATATAATTCACCC. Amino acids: CAWGGGTYNSP. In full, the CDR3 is CAWGGGTYNSPLHF.

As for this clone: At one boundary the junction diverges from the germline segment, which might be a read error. CDR3 region: CASSLGTGSEHTIYF. CDR3 bases read: TGTGCTAGCAGCTTAGGTACAGGGAGTGAACACACC. The chain couples TRBV7-7 to TRBJ1-3; a possible D gene is TRBD1 (6 bases). The read halts 3 residues ahead of the CDR3 end, with the missing end drawn from the germline J gene. Germline V CDR1 and CDR2: SSHAT, FNYEAQ (reference sequence). CDR3 length: 15 residues.

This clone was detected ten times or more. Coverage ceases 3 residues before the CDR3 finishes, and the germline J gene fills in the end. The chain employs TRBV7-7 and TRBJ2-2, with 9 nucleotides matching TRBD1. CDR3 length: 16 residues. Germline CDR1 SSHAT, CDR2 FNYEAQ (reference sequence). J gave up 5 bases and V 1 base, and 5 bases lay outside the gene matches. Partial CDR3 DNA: TGTGCCAGCAGCTTAGGGACAGGGGCGATTACCGGGGAG. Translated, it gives CASSLGTGAITGE. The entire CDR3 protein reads CASSLGTGAITGELFF.

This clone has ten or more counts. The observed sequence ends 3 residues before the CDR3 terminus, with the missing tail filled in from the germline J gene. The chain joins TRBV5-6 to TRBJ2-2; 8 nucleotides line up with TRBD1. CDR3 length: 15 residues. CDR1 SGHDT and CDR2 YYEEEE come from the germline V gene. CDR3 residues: CASSQTGGQDEKLFF. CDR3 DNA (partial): TGTGCCAGCAGTCAAACAGGGGGACAGGATGAAAAG.

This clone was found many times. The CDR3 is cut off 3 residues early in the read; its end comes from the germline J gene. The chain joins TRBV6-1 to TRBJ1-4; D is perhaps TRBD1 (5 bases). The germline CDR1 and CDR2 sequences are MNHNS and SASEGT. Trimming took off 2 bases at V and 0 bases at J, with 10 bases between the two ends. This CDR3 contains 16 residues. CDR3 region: CASSERGAATNEKLFF. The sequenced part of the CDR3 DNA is TGTGCCAGCAGTGAAAGAGGGGCAGCAACTAATGAAAAA.

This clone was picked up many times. CDR3 residues: CASSDWGEQFF. CDR3 bases read: TGTGCCAGTTCGGACTGGGGTGAG. The chain employs TRBV14 and TRBJ2-1; possible D gene TRBD2, 5 bases. The CDR3 is cut off 3 residues early in the read; its end comes from the germline J gene. Per germline, CDR1 SGHDN and CDR2 FVKESK. The CDR3 covers 11 residues. V lost 9 bases and J lost 9, with 12 bases in between.

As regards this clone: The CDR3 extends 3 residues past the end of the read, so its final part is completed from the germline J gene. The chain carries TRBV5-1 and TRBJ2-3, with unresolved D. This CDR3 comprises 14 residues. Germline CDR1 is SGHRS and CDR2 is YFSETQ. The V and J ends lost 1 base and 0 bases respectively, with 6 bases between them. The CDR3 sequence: CASSLRLSTDTQYF. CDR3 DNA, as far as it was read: TGCGCCAGCAGCTTGAGGCTTAGCACAGATACG.

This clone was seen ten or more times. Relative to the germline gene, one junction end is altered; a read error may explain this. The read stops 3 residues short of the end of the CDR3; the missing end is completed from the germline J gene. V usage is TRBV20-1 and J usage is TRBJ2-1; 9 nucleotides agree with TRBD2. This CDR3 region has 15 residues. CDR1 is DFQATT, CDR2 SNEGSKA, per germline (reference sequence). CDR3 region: CSARNLAGHYNEQFF. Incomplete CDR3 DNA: TGCAGCGCTAGGAACCTAGCGGGGCATTACAATGAG.

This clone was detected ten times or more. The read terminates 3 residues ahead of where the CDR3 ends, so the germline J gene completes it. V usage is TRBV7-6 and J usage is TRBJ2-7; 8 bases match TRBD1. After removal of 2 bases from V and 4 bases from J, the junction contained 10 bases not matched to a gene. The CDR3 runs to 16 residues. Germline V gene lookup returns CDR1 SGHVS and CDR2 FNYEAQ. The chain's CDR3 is CASSLSVQGGWYEQYF. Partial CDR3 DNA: TGTGCCAGCAGCTTAAGCGTACAGGGGGGCTGGTACGAG. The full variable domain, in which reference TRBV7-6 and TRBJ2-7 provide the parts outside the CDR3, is GAGVSQSPRYKVTKRGQDVALRCDPISGHVSLYWYRQALGQGPEFLTYFNYEAQQDKSGLPNDRFSAERPEGSISTLTIQRTEQRDSAMYRCASSLSVQGGWYEQYFGPGTRLTVT.

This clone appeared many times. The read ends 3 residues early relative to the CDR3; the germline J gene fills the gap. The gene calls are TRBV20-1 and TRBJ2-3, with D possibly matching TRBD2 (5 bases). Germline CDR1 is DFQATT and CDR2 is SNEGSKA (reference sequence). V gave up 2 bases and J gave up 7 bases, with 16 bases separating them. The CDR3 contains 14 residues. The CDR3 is CSARLARVGNTQYF. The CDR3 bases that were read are TGCAGTGCTAGACTAGCTCGAGTCGGAAATACG.

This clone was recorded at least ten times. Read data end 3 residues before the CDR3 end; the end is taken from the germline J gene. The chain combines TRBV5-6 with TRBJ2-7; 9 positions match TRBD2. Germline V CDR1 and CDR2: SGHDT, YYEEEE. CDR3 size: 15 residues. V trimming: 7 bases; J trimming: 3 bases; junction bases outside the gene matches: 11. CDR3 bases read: TGTGCCAGCGGAGCTTGGGTAGCGGGAGTCTACGAG. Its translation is CASGAWVAGVYE. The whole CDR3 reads CASGAWVAGVYEQYF.

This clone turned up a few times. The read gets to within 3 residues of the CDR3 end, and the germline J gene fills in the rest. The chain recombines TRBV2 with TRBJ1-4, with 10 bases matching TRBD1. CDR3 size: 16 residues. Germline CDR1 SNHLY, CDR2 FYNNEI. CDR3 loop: CASKLDRGLSSSPLFF. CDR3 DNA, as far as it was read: TGTGCCAGCAAACTAGACAGGGGGCTTAGTAGTTCACCA.

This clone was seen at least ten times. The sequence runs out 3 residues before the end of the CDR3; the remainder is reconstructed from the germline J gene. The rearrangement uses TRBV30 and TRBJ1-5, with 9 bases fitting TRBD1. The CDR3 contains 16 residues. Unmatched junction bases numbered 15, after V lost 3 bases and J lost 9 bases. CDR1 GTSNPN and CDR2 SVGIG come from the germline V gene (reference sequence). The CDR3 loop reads CAWRDATGGVTGPQHF. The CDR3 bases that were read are TGTGCCTGGAGGGATGCGACAGGGGGGGTGACCGGGCCC.